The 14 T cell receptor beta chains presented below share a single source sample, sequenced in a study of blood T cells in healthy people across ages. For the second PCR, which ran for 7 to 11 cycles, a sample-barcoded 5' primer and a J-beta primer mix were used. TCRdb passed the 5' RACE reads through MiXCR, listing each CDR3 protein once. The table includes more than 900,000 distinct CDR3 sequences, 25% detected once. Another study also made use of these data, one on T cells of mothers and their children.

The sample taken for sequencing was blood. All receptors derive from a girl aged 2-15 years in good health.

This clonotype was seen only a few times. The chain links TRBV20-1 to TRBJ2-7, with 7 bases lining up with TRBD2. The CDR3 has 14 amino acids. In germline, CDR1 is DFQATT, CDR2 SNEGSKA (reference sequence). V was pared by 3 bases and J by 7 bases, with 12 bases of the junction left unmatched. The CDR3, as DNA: TGCAGTGCTAGTATCGGCGGGGGACTGAAAGAGCAGTACTTC. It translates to CSASIGGGLKEQYF.

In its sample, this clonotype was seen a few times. CDR3 loop: CASSSPGAGLYEQYF. In nucleotides, the CDR3 is TGTGCCAGCAGTTCCCCTGGGGCAGGACTCTACGAGCAGTACTTC. The V and J genes are TRBV12-3 or TRBV12-4 and TRBJ2-7; D may be TRBD1 or TRBD2 (5 bases each). V lost 4 bases and J lost 3, with 16 bases in between. This CDR3 spans 15 amino acids.

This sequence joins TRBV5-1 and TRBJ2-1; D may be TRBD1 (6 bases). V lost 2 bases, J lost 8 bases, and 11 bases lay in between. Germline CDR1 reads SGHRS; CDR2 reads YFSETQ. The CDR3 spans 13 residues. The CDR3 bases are TGCGCCAGCAGCTTCAGGGGAATGGATGAGCAGTTCTTC. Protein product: CASSFRGMDEQFF. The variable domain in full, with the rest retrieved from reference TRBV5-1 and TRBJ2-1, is KAGVTQTPRYLIKTRGQQVTLSCSPISGHRSVSWYQQTPGQGLQFLFEYFSETQRNKGNFPGRFSGRQFSNSRSEMNVSTLELGDSALYLCASSFRGMDEQFFGPGTRLTVL.

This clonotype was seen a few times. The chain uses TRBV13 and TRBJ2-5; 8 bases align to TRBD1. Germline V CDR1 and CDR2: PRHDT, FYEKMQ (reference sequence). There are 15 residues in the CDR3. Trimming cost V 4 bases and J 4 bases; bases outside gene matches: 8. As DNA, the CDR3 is TGTGCCAGCAGCTCAAGGACAGGGTGGCTAGAGACCCAGTACTTC. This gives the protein CASSSRTGWLETQYF.

The DNA of the CDR3 is TGCAGCGTTGAAGATCTATGGGGTGAGGACAGTCAAGAGACCCAGTACTTC. Its protein product is CSVEDLWGEDSQETQYF. This chain joins TRBV29-1 and TRBJ2-5; D is possibly TRBD1 (6 bases). V dropped 0 bases and J dropped 2 bases, with 19 bases sitting between them. This CDR3 is built from 17 residues. Germline CDR1 SQVTM, CDR2 ANQGSEA.

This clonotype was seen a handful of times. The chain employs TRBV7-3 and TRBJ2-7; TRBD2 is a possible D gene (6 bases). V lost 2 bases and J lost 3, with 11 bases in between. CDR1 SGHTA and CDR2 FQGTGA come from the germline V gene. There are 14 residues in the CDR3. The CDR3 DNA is TGTGCCAGCAGCTTACTAGCGAACGGCTACGAGCAGTACTTC. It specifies CASSLLANGYEQYF.

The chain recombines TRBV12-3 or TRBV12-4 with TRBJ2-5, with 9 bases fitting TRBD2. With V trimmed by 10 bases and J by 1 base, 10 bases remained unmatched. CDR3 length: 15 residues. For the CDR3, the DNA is TGTGCCACTACCAGCGGGGGGCCTCCCCAAGAGACCCAGTACTTC. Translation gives CATTSGGPPQETQYF.

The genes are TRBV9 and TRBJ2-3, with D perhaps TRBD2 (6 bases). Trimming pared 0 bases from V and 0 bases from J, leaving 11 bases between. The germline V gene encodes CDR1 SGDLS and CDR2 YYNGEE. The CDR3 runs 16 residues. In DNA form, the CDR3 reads TGTGCCAGCAGCGTAGATAGGGAGGCGAGCACAGATACGCAGTATTTT. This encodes CASSVDREASTDTQYF.

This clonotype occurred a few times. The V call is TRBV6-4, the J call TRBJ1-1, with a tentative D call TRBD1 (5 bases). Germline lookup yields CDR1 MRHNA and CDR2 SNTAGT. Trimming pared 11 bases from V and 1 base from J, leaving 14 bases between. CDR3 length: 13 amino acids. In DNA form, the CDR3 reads TGTGCCGGAGACCAGACAGAGAACACTGAAGCTTTCTTT. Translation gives CAGDQTENTEAFF.

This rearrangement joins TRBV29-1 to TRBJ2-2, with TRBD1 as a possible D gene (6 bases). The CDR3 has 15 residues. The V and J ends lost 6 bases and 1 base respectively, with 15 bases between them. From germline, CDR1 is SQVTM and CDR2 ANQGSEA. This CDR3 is CSVVTGIRNTGELFF. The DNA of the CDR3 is TGCAGCGTCGTCACAGGGATTCGGAACACCGGGGAGCTGTTTTTT.

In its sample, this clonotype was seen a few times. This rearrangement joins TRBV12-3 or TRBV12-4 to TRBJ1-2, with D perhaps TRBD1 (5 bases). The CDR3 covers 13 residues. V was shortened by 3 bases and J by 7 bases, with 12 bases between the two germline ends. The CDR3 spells CASSLQGKPGYTF. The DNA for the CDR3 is TGTGCCAGCAGTTTGCAGGGAAAGCCTGGCTACACCTTC.

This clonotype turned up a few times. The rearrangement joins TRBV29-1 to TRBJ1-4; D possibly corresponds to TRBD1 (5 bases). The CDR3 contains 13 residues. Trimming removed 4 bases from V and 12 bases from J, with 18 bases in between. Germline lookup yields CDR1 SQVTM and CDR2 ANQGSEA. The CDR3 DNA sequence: TGCAGCGTTGCCCTCGACTCAATGGGGGAACTGTTTTTT. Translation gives CSVALDSMGELFF.

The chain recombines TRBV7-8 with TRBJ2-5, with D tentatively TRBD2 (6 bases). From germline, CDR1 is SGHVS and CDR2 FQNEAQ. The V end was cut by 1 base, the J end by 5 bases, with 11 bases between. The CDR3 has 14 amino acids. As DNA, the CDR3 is TGTGCCAGCAGCTTAGATCCGGGGGTGGAGACCCAGTACTTC. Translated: CASSLDPGVETQYF.

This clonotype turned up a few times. The CDR3 sequence is CASSLLGTQEQFF. In DNA form, the CDR3 reads TGTGCCAGCAGCTTACTCGGGACACAAGAGCAGTTCTTC. This chain connects TRBV7-3 to TRBJ2-5, with D possibly being TRBD1 (6 bases). The J call may be wrong; the DNA end is better matched by TRBJ2-1. The germline CDR1 and CDR2 sequences are SGHTA and FQGTGA. The CDR3 sequence is 13 residues long.